This T cell receptor (beta chain) was obtained from a study of T-cell reconstitution after alpha-beta-depleted transplantation in children. Germline CDR1 and CDR2: SGHVS and FQNEAQ. V shed 4 bases and J shed 4 bases, with 16 bases lying between them. The CDR3 runs 16 residues. This clonotype appeared many times. The TCRbeta library was prepared with unique molecular identifiers. TCRdb ran MiXCR on the PCR reads and lists one entry per CDR3 protein. The sample records a few hundred thousand distinct CDR3 sequences, around 8.9% being singletons. The chain is built from TRBV7-8 and TRBJ1-4; D is possibly TRBD1 (5 bases). This material consisted of PBMCs from the stem cell graft donor, taken from the stem cell graft. The origin of this receptor is a human donor who donated a stem cell graft to a child with SCID. In DNA form, the CDR3 reads TGTGCCAGCAGCTCCTTTTTGGGGCTCGGTAATGAAAAACTGTTTTTT. Translating it yields CASSSFLGLGNEKLFF.